This passage covers 14 T cell receptor beta chains from one sample sequenced in a study of T-cell memory formation after mild COVID-19. MiXCR, run by TCRdb on the 5' RACE reads, gives a single entry per CDR3 protein. The sample includes 150,000 to 200,000 distinct CDR3 sequences, around 15% of them seen just once. The specimen was PBMCs or a T cell subset sorted from them (not recorded which). The receptors here all came from an adult woman who had mild COVID-19 (a few samples of this study predate the infection). Cell type and time point are not known.

This clonotype appeared a few times. The chain has TRBV19 and TRBJ1-2; D uncertain. The length of the CDR3 is 16 residues. Germline V gives CDR1 LNHDA, CDR2 SQIVND (reference sequence). V lost 3 bases, J lost 0 bases, and 14 bases lay in between. The CDR3 DNA sequence: TGTGCCAGTAGTATGACCACAGTCCCTACTAACTATGGCTACACCTTC. It encodes CASSMTTVPTNYGYTF.

This chain uses TRBV6-2 or TRBV6-3 with TRBJ2-5; D is tentatively TRBD1 or TRBD2 (6 bases each). The CDR3 extends over 15 amino acids. V was cut by 6 bases and J by 2 bases, with 16 bases left in between. CDR1 and CDR2 from the germline V gene are MNHEY and SVGEGT. This CDR3 is CASSRSGGPQETQYF. CDR3 DNA sequence: TGTGCCAGCAGCCGTTCTGGGGGGCCTCAAGAGACCCAGTACTTC.

The V call is TRBV28, the J call TRBJ2-7; D gene ambiguous. Germline values: CDR1 MDHEN, CDR2 SYDVKM. The CDR3 spans 11 residues. V lost 8 bases to trimming and J lost 3 bases, with 8 bases between them. The CDR3 region has the DNA TGTGCCAGCGGTATGAGCTACGAGCAGTACTTC. Residues: CASGMSYEQYF.

This clonotype was found a few times. The chain uses TRBV27 and TRBJ2-2; TRBD1 aligns across 7 bases. Germline values: CDR1 MNHEY, CDR2 SMNVEV (reference sequence). V trimming: 2 bases; J trimming: 0 bases; junction bases outside the gene matches: 9. There are 18 residues in the CDR3. The CDR3 nucleotides read TGTGCCAGCAGTTTAGGGGCAGGGGGATCCGCGAACACCGGGGAGCTGTTTTTT. The encoded protein is CASSLGAGGSANTGELFF.

This clonotype was seen only a few times. J is TRBJ2-5 and V is TRBV18; no clear D gene. CDR1 is KGHSH, CDR2 LQKENI, per germline. The CDR3 is made up of 13 amino acids. The V gene lost 4 bases and the J gene lost 1 base, with 7 bases spanning the gap. The CDR3 region is CASSHYPQETQYF. DNA of the CDR3: TGTGCCAGCTCACACTATCCCCAAGAGACCCAGTACTTC.

This chain links TRBV5-1 with TRBJ2-1; 11 positions agree with TRBD1. Germline V lookup: CDR1 SGHRS, CDR2 YFSETQ. This CDR3 region has 15 residues. The ends lost 4 bases at V and 4 bases at J; junction bases unmatched: 4. CDR3 sequence: CASSNGQGAYNEQFF. CDR3 sequence (DNA): TGCGCCAGCAGCAACGGACAGGGGGCGTACAATGAGCAGTTCTTC.

This chain connects TRBV12-3 or TRBV12-4 to TRBJ1-1, with 9 bases lining up with TRBD1. The CDR3 loop spans 14 amino acids. Unmatched junction bases numbered 7, after V lost 6 bases and J lost 5 bases. The CDR3 nucleotides are TGTGCCAGCAGCCAAGGGACAGGGTCTACTGAAGCTTTCTTT. Encoded protein: CASSQGTGSTEAFF.

This clonotype was detected ten times or more. The chain has TRBV6-5 and TRBJ2-7; TRBD2 is a possible D gene (6 bases). The CDR3 is 14 amino acids. Germline CDR1 is MNHEY and CDR2 is SVGAGI. Trimming removed 6 bases from V and 7 bases from J, with 19 bases in between. The CDR3 DNA sequence: TGTGCCAGCAGCTTCTCCTGGGGGGTGGGTGAGCAGTACTTC. This translates into CASSFSWGVGEQYF.

The chain uses TRBV4-3 and TRBJ2-1; D ambiguous. V was clipped by 0 bases and J by 7 bases, with 10 bases between them. The germline V gene has CDR1 LGHNA and CDR2 YSLEER. The CDR3 consists of 14 residues. CDR3 DNA sequence: TGCGCCAGCAGCCAAGATCGGAGTCTGAATGAGCAGTTCTTC. It yields the protein CASSQDRSLNEQFF.

The chain employs TRBV29-1 and TRBJ2-7, with a tentative D call TRBD2 (5 bases). The CDR3 contains 15 residues. Trimming left V 1 base short and J 0 bases short, with 13 bases between. Germline-derived CDR1 and CDR2 are SQVTM and ANQGSEA. As DNA, the CDR3 is TGCAGCGTTGAAGGTTCTTACACTAGCTCCTACGAGCAGTACTTC. This encodes CSVEGSYTSSYEQYF.

This clonotype was counted a few times. The rearrangement uses TRBV2 and TRBJ1-5; no firm D call. The CDR3 covers 14 residues. V dropped 7 bases and J dropped 3 bases, with 13 bases sitting between them. In germline, CDR1 is SNHLY, CDR2 FYNNEI. DNA for the CDR3: TGTGCCAGCAAATGGTCGGGAGACAATCAGCCCCAGCATTTT. It yields the protein CASKWSGDNQPQHF.

This clonotype was seen only a few times. The chain has TRBV6-5 and TRBJ2-2, with a tentative D call TRBD1 (6 bases). The CDR3 sequence is 15 residues long. The V gene's germline CDR1 is MNHEY and CDR2 SVGAGI. The V end lost 0 bases, the J end lost 4 bases, and 9 bases lay between the germline ends. DNA for the CDR3: TGTGCCAGCAGTTACTCCAACAGGGCCACCGGGGAGCTGTTTTTT. Protein product: CASSYSNRATGELFF.

This clonotype was seen only a few times. The J gene is TRBJ2-1, the V gene TRBV5-1, with D possibly called TRBD1 or TRBD2 (6 bases each). Germline CDR1 is SGHRS and CDR2 is YFSETQ. Trimming shortened V by 5 bases and J by 6 bases, and 15 bases separated the two germline ends. The CDR3 is 14 residues long. CDR3 amino acids: CASSYFGGGNEQFF. The DNA of the CDR3 is TGCGCCAGCAGTTACTTCGGAGGGGGCAATGAGCAGTTCTTC.

This clonotype has a count of ten or more. The chain links TRBV3-1 to TRBJ2-5; TRBD2 matches at 11 bases. In germline, CDR1 is LGHDT, CDR2 YNNKEL (reference sequence). V shed 0 bases and J 2 bases; nucleotides not matched to a gene: 2. The CDR3 consists of 16 residues. As DNA, the CDR3 is TGTGCCAGCAGCCAAGAAGGGACTAGCGGACAAGAGACCCAGTACTTC. This encodes CASSQEGTSGQETQYF.